The T cell receptor (beta chain) under discussion was sequenced for a study of regulatory T cells in long-lasting Graves disease. Whole-study results and caveats: Persistent disease exhibited a predilection for TRBV28, TRBJ1-2 and TRBJ2-5.

Ten or more counts support this clonotype. The antigen is undetermined. Arm-PCR of CDR3 regions and iRepertoire HTBI primers were the basis on which TCR beta libraries were built. MiXCR, applied by TCRdb to the multiplex PCR reads, yields one record per CDR3 protein. This table holds about 400,000 distinct CDR3 sequences, roughly 15% found once. Time point in this sample: newly diagnosed GD, antithyroid drugs for less than 3 months. After RNA was extracted from PBMCs, the TCR library was made from it. In this cohort, patients came from an endocrinology department located in Xi'an, China. Into tubes containing EDTA, roughly 8.3 milliliters of peripheral blood were drawn. The V and J ends lost 6 bases and 0 bases respectively, with 12 bases between them. This CDR3 spans 15 amino acids. The data also belong to a second study, concerning T cells in Graves' hyperthyroidism and ophthalmopathy.

Sequenced here: peripheral blood mononuclear cells (PBMCs), sampled at new diagnosis, from a patient treated with antithyroid drugs. The clonotype comes from a woman in her thirties or forties with Graves disease. The chain has TRBV12-3 or TRBV12-4 and TRBJ1-3; weak D call: TRBD1 (5 bases). The CDR3 DNA reads as TGTGCCAGCAGGGCGGGGGAACACTCTGGAAACACCATATATTTT. This encodes CASRAGEHSGNTIYF.